The 29 T cell receptor beta chains presented below share a single source sample, sequenced in a study of HIV-infected patients and healthy controls. MiXCR, applied by TCRdb to the 5' RACE reads, yields one record per CDR3 protein. The table includes tens of thousands of distinct CDR3 sequences, 19% detected once. Sample: CD4+ T cells from blood. The receptors shown here come from a human donor in good health.

In this sample, this clonotype turned up a few times. The V and J genes are TRBV12-3 or TRBV12-4 and TRBJ2-3; D unresolved. V lost 2 bases, J lost 2 bases, and 14 bases lay in between. The CDR3 contains 16 residues. The CDR3 reads CASSLWQFVSTDTQYF. The CDR3 DNA sequence: TGTGCCAGCAGTTTATGGCAGTTTGTATCCACAGATACGCAGTATTTT.

The J gene is TRBJ2-7, the V gene TRBV7-2; no firm D call. This CDR3 spans 14 amino acids. V was pared by 2 bases and J by 2 bases, with 10 bases between. The germline V gene encodes CDR1 SGHTA and CDR2 FQGNSA. The CDR3 protein is CASSLRFPPYEQYF. As DNA, the CDR3 is TGTGCCAGCAGCTTACGGTTTCCCCCCTACGAGCAGTACTTC.

V usage is TRBV29-1 and J usage is TRBJ1-5; possibly TRBD1 for D (5 bases). Looked up from germline, CDR1 is SQVTM and CDR2 is ANQGSEA. V was pared by 5 bases and J by 8 bases, with 13 bases between. The length of the CDR3 is 12 residues. CDR3 DNA sequence: TGCAGCGTTTCAACAGGTAGTGAGCCCCAGCATTTT. Residues: CSVSTGSEPQHF.

This clonotype occurred many times. The V call is TRBV2, the J call TRBJ1-5; D perhaps matches TRBD1 (5 bases). V shed 6 bases and J shed 7 bases, with 13 bases lying between them. The CDR3 sequence is 13 residues long. Germline lookup yields CDR1 SNHLY and CDR2 FYNNEI. CDR3: CASSGGAEQPQHF. CDR3 DNA sequence: TGTGCCAGCAGCGGAGGGGCAGAACAGCCCCAGCATTTT. Full variable domain (outside the CDR3, taken from reference TRBV2 and TRBJ1-5): EPEVTQTPSHQVTQMGQEVILRCVPISNHLYFYWYRQILGQKVEFLVSFYNNEISEKSEIFDDQFSVERPDGSNFTLKIRSTKLEDSAMYFCASSGGAEQPQHFGDGTRLSIL.

This clonotype has at least ten counts. The rearrangement uses TRBV20-1 and TRBJ2-3; 8 bases line up with TRBD2. Trimming cost V 3 bases and J 3 bases; bases outside gene matches: 5. The CDR3 is 14 residues long. In germline, CDR1 is DFQATT, CDR2 SNEGSKA (reference sequence). CDR3: CSASDGTRTDTQYF. The CDR3 DNA reads as TGCAGTGCTAGCGACGGGACTAGGACAGATACGCAGTATTTT.

This clonotype is deemed medium-sized. The rearrangement uses TRBV12-3 or TRBV12-4 and TRBJ2-3; D may be TRBD2 (6 bases). The V gene lost 2 bases and the J gene lost 2 bases, with 8 bases spanning the gap. CDR3 length: 14 amino acids. The CDR3 region is CASSLTSPTDTQYF. CDR3 sequence (DNA): TGTGCCAGCAGTTTAACTAGCCCCACAGATACGCAGTATTTT.

This clonotype appeared a few times. The rearrangement uses TRBV5-1 and TRBJ2-1; 12 bases line up with TRBD2. Germline trimming cut 2 bases from V and 9 bases from J; bases unmatched to any gene: 6. The CDR3 spans 15 residues. Germline assignment: CDR1 SGHRS and CDR2 YFSETQ. The CDR3 DNA follows: TGCGCCAGCAGCTTTAAACTAGCGGGGGGCGGTGAGCAGTTCTTC. It codes for CASSFKLAGGGEQFF.

This clonotype has a single count. J is TRBJ2-3 and V is TRBV9, with 7 bases aligning to TRBD1. The germline gives CDR1 SGDLS, CDR2 YYNGEE. V gave up 0 bases and J gave up 6 bases; unmatched junction bases: 4. The CDR3 extends over 14 amino acids. The CDR3 coding sequence is TGTGCCAGCAGCGTAGAGGGGGCGAAGGATACGCAGTATTTT. Protein: CASSVEGAKDTQYF. Variable domain in full (rest from reference TRBV9 and TRBJ2-3): DSGVTQTPKHLITATGQRVTLRCSPRSGDLSVYWYQQSLDQGLQFLIQYYNGEERAKGNILERFSAQQFPDLHSELNLSSLELGDSALYFCASSVEGAKDTQYFGPGTRLTVL.

The chain joins TRBV19 to TRBJ1-6, with D tentatively TRBD1 (6 bases). CDR1 is LNHDA and CDR2 is SQIVND in the germline V gene (reference sequence). The V and J ends lost 7 bases and 5 bases respectively, with 15 bases between them. CDR3 length: 15 residues. Written as DNA, the CDR3 is TGTGCCAGTACCCACCGGGGGGCTAATAATTCACCCCTCCACTTT. It is translated as CASTHRGANNSPLHF. Based on the CDR3 plus reference TRBV19 and TRBJ1-6, the full variable domain is DGGITQSPKYLFRKEGQNVTLSCEQNLNHDAMYWYRQDPGQGLRLIYYSQIVNDFQKGDIAEGYSVSREKKESFPLTVTSAQKNPTAFYLCASTHRGANNSPLHFGNGTRLTVT.

The chain combines TRBV19 with TRBJ2-5; no reliable D call. V lost 7 bases and J 5 bases, leaving 14 bases between the germline ends. The CDR3 sequence is 13 residues long. In germline, CDR1 is LNHDA, CDR2 SQIVND (reference sequence). DNA for the CDR3: TGTGCCAGTAATGGTCAACTGGGGGAGACCCAGTACTTC. This translates into CASNGQLGETQYF.

The chain joins TRBV12-3 or TRBV12-4 to TRBJ2-3, with D perhaps matching TRBD1 (6 bases). The CDR3 consists of 15 residues. V shed 6 bases and J shed 3 bases, with 16 bases lying between them. The CDR3 here is CASSPGVAGTDTQYF. The CDR3 DNA reads as TGTGCCAGCAGCCCAGGGGTAGCTGGGACAGATACGCAGTATTTT.

This clonotype was detected ten times or more. This chain connects TRBV7-2 to TRBJ2-3; D is perhaps TRBD1 or TRBD2 (5 bases each). The CDR3 runs to 15 residues. The germline V gene encodes CDR1 SGHTA and CDR2 FQGNSA. Trimming stripped 1 base from V and 3 bases from J, with 11 bases between. CDR3 nucleotides: TGTGCCAGCAGCTTAGAGGGGAGAGGGACAGATACGCAGTATTTT. Protein: CASSLEGRGTDTQYF.

Relative to its sample, this clonotype is medium-sized. The chain couples TRBV6-5 to TRBJ2-3; 8 nucleotides agree with TRBD2. This CDR3 comprises 16 residues. Germline V gene lookup returns CDR1 MNHEY and CDR2 SVGAGI. Trimming at V came to 0 bases and at J to 4 bases, leaving 6 bases not matched to a gene. The CDR3 bases are TGTGCCAGCAGTTACTCGAGGAGCGGGAGCTCAGATACGCAGTATTTT. Protein: CASSYSRSGSSDTQYF.

This clonotype appeared many times. The chain recombines TRBV6-6 with TRBJ1-3; TRBD1 aligns across 8 bases. The CDR3 runs to 14 residues. Germline CDR1 and CDR2: MNHNY and SVGAGI (reference sequence). V was clipped by 5 bases and J by 3 bases; unmatched bases: 3. The CDR3, as DNA: TGTGCCAGCAGTCGGACAGGGATTGGAAACACCATATATTTT. This translates into CASSRTGIGNTIYF.

This chain joins TRBV18 and TRBJ1-5, with D perhaps matching TRBD1 (6 bases). Per germline, CDR1 KGHSH and CDR2 LQKENI. CDR3 size: 15 residues. V was pared by 3 bases and J by 3 bases, with 12 bases between. The CDR3 region is CASSPLGGHNQPQHF. CDR3 sequence (DNA): TGTGCCAGCTCACCGTTGGGGGGGCACAATCAGCCCCAGCATTTT.

The chain has TRBV20-1 and TRBJ2-2, with no clear D. The V and J ends lost 0 bases and 5 bases respectively, with 13 bases between them. CDR3 length: 15 amino acids. In germline, CDR1 is DFQATT, CDR2 SNEGSKA (reference sequence). The CDR3 DNA reads as TGCAGTGCTAGAGATAGTAGGCGTGGTACCGGGGAGCTGTTTTTT. As protein: CSARDSRRGTGELFF.

The rearrangement uses TRBV14 and TRBJ2-7; 8 bases match TRBD1. The CDR3 extends over 15 amino acids. V was pared by 4 bases and J by 0 bases, with 5 bases of the junction left unmatched. The germline gives CDR1 SGHDN, CDR2 FVKESK. This CDR3 is CASSRGTGSSYEQYF. In nucleotides, the CDR3 is TGTGCCAGCAGCCGAGGGACAGGCTCCTCCTACGAGCAGTACTTC.

J is TRBJ2-7 and V is TRBV4-3, with D perhaps matching TRBD1 (5 bases). The germline V gene encodes CDR1 LGHNA and CDR2 YSLEER. The CDR3 consists of 13 residues. The ends were cut back, 0 bases at V and 6 bases at J, with 9 bases in the middle. The CDR3 sequence: CASSQDPRAEQYF. DNA for the CDR3: TGCGCCAGCAGCCAAGATCCCAGGGCCGAGCAGTACTTC.

This clonotype is a singleton in its sample. This clone may be a read error of a much larger clone one base away. The chain recombines TRBV7-8 with TRBJ1-2, with unresolved D. The CDR3 totals 15 residues. In germline, CDR1 is SGHVS, CDR2 FQNEAQ. CDR3 protein: CVSSSRRQENYGYTF. The CDR3 region has the DNA TGTGTCAGCAGCTCCCGGCGGCAGGAGAACTATGGCTACACCTTC.

This clonotype showed up just a few times. The chain combines TRBV19 with TRBJ2-3, with no clear D. The CDR3 totals 14 residues. Trimming took 3 bases from V and 4 from J, leaving 11 bases between them. Germline loops: CDR1 LNHDA, CDR2 SQIVND (reference sequence). The CDR3 spells CASSIGVRPDTQYF. The CDR3 DNA reads as TGTGCCAGTAGTATCGGAGTGCGCCCAGATACGCAGTATTTT.

The chain links TRBV6-5 to TRBJ2-3; D is possibly TRBD2 (5 bases). CDR3 length: 15 residues. Germline CDR1 and CDR2: MNHEY and SVGAGI. The germline V and J ends were trimmed by 0 bases and 5 bases, with 12 bases remaining between them. The CDR3 loop is CASSYSPRGEDTQYF. The CDR3 DNA sequence: TGTGCCAGCAGTTACTCGCCACGGGGTGAAGATACGCAGTATTTT.

This clonotype was detected ten times or more. The rearrangement uses TRBV2 and TRBJ2-3; D unclear. The germline V and J ends were trimmed by 6 bases and 1 base, with 11 bases remaining between them. Germline CDR1 SNHLY, CDR2 FYNNEI. CDR3 length: 14 amino acids. DNA of the CDR3: TGTGCCAGCAGAGGAGTGTATGGCACAGATACGCAGTATTTT. It is translated as CASRGVYGTDTQYF. The full variable domain, in which reference TRBV2 and TRBJ2-3 provide the parts outside the CDR3, is EPEVTQTPSHQVTQMGQEVILRCVPISNHLYFYWYRQILGQKVEFLVSFYNNEISEKSEIFDDQFSVERPDGSNFTLKIRSTKLEDSAMYFCASRGVYGTDTQYFGPGTRLTVL.

The table lists this clonotype with a few counts. V usage is TRBV20-1 and J usage is TRBJ2-3, with 11 bases identical to TRBD2. Germline CDR1 and CDR2: DFQATT and SNEGSKA (reference sequence). This CDR3 region has 14 residues. The CDR3 reads CTSIAGGRTDTQYF. The CDR3 coding sequence is TGCACTTCAATAGCGGGAGGGCGGACAGATACGCAGTATTTT.

This chain joins TRBV6-5 and TRBJ1-1; D gene uncertain. CDR1 and CDR2 (germline): MNHEY, SVGAGI. This CDR3 has 13 residues. Trimming took 5 bases from V and 5 from J, leaving 12 bases between them. The CDR3 DNA is TGTGCCAGCAGTAGTGTTGCTTCGACTGAAGCTTTCTTT. This translates into CASSSVASTEAFF.

CDR3: CASSIDAAGTEAFF. Written as DNA, the CDR3 is TGTGCCAGTAGTATAGATGCTGCGGGAACTGAAGCTTTCTTT. The chain employs TRBV19 and TRBJ1-1; no definite D call. The CDR3 is 14 residues long. The ends were cut back, 0 bases at V and 5 bases at J, with 10 bases in the middle. Germline CDR1 and CDR2: LNHDA and SQIVND (reference sequence).

The chain couples TRBV11-2 to TRBJ2-5, with D perhaps TRBD1 (8 bases). Germline loops: CDR1 SGHAT, CDR2 FQNNGV. The ends were cut back, 5 bases at V and 9 bases at J, with 22 bases in the middle. The CDR3 has 15 amino acids. Written as DNA, the CDR3 is TGTGCCAGCAGCACCGGACAGGGAGGGCAAGCGCCCCAGTACTTC. Translated, it gives CASSTGQGGQAPQYF.

J is TRBJ2-3 and V is TRBV20-1, with D possibly being TRBD2 (5 bases). The CDR3 spans 15 residues. Trimming shortened V by 6 bases and J by 0 bases, and 16 bases separated the two germline ends. Germline CDR1 DFQATT, CDR2 SNEGSKA (reference sequence). The CDR3 DNA reads TGCAGTGCACGACGGGGTGACTTTAGCACAGATACGCAGTATTTT. It translates to CSARRGDFSTDTQYF.

This clonotype was detected many times. The CDR3 spells CASSVAEHTDTQYF. CDR3 bases: TGTGCCAGCAGCGTGGCGGAACACACAGATACGCAGTATTTT. The chain joins TRBV9 to TRBJ2-3, with D uncertain. The CDR3 has 14 amino acids. Germline assignment: CDR1 SGDLS and CDR2 YYNGEE. V lost 2 bases to trimming and J lost 2 bases, with 9 bases between them.

In this sample, this clonotype turned up many times. The chain is built from TRBV7-8 and TRBJ1-1; unclear D gene. Germline values: CDR1 SGHVS, CDR2 FQNEAQ. This CDR3 region has 14 residues. V lost 1 base and J 6 bases, leaving 12 bases between the germline ends. The CDR3 DNA is TGTGCCAGCAGCTTAGGTGGGTCGGTCGCTGAAGCTTTCTTT. Translating it yields CASSLGGSVAEAFF.